Listed here are 24 T cell receptor beta chains from one sample, sequenced in a study of OX40 agonist ivuxolimab in advanced cancers. This table comes from immunoSEQ multiplex PCR, and its TCRdb copy is limited to in-frame clones, with some not included. The sample consists of approximately 82,000 clones, around 85% of them appearing once. The sequencing here drew on CD4+ or CD8+ T cells sorted from blood, taken in a trial of the OX40 agonist ivuxolimab. These TCRs come from an adult with an advanced solid tumor such as melanoma, head and neck, liver or kidney cancer.

The chain recombines TRBV4-2 with TRBJ2-1; TRBD1 is a possible D gene (6 bases). Deletions cut 0 bases from V and 6 bases from J, with 9 bases between. Germline V gives CDR1 LGHNA, CDR2 YNFKEQ. CDR3 size: 14 residues. CDR3 region: CASSQEGQSNEQFF. The CDR3, as DNA: TGTGCCAGCAGCCAAGAAGGACAGAGCAATGAGCAGTTCTTC.

This chain uses TRBV28 with TRBJ2-1; D uncertain. V was trimmed by 5 bases and J by 2 bases, leaving 13 bases between them. The CDR3 consists of 15 residues. Germline values: CDR1 MDHEN, CDR2 SYDVKM. The CDR3 here is CASSLSKVTYNEQFF. The CDR3 DNA follows: TGTGCCAGCAGTCTTTCCAAGGTGACCTACAATGAGCAGTTCTTC.

The genes are TRBV7-8 and TRBJ1-4; the match to TRBD1 covers 8 bases. Trimming at V came to 0 bases and at J to 11 bases, leaving 8 bases not matched to a gene. The germline V gene encodes CDR1 SGHVS and CDR2 FQNEAQ. This CDR3 is built from 15 residues. CDR3 sequence: CASSLALIQGGKLFF. The DNA of the CDR3 is TGTGCCAGCAGCTTAGCCCTTATACAGGGGGGGAAACTGTTTTTT.

V gene TRBV30 combines with J gene TRBJ1-3, with D unclear. There are 12 residues in the CDR3. Germline V gene lookup returns CDR1 GTSNPN and CDR2 SVGIG (reference sequence). The germline V and J ends were trimmed by 5 bases and 0 bases, with 5 bases remaining between them. CDR3 DNA: TGTGCCTGGGTTTACTCTGGAAACACCATATATTTT. The encoded protein is CAWVYSGNTIYF.

The J gene is TRBJ2-7, the V gene TRBV18, with D possibly matching TRBD1 (6 bases). The germline gives CDR1 KGHSH, CDR2 LQKENI. The CDR3 length is 15 residues. Trimming pared 3 bases from V and 0 bases from J, leaving 12 bases between. In nucleotides, the CDR3 is TGTGCCAGCTCACCCCCCAGGGGATTCTCCTACGAGCAGTACTTC. Amino acid sequence: CASSPPRGFSYEQYF. The variable domain in full, completed from reference TRBV18 and TRBJ2-7, reads NAGVMQNPRHLVRRRGQEARLRCSPMKGHSHVYWYRQLPEEGLKFMVYLQKENIIDESGMPKERFSAEFPKEGPSILRIQQVVRGDSAAYFCASSPPRGFSYEQYFGPGTRLTVT.

This clone has only one observation. Distinct nucleotide sequences in the sample also encode this CDR3. The chain uses TRBV4-1 and TRBJ1-1; no definite D call. The V gene's germline CDR1 is MGHRA and CDR2 YSYEKL. The CDR3 sequence is 13 residues long. Trimming cost V 4 bases and J 7 bases, with 13 bases left between them. CDR3 protein: CASSLLFGSEAFF. DNA for the CDR3: TGCGCCAGCAGCCTCTTATTCGGGAGTGAAGCTTTCTTT.

The chain is built from TRBV18 and TRBJ2-7; no firm D call. The CDR3 has 13 amino acids. Trimming took 6 bases from V and 0 from J, leaving 9 bases between them. The germline V gene has CDR1 KGHSH and CDR2 LQKENI. CDR3 DNA: TGTGCCAGCTCCATTGACCTCTCCTACGAGCAGTACTTC. Translation: CASSIDLSYEQYF.

The chain joins TRBV6-1 to TRBJ2-7; possibly TRBD1 or TRBD2 for D (5 bases each). This CDR3 is 14 amino acids long. Trimming pared 3 bases from V and 3 bases from J, leaving 12 bases between. Germline CDR1 reads MNHNS; CDR2 reads SASEGT. DNA for the CDR3: TGTGCCAGCAGTGACCTGGTGGGGGTCTACGAGCAGTACTTC. Its translation: CASSDLVGVYEQYF.

This clone was observed once. The CDR3 spells CASSVDGTYTDTQYF. The CDR3 DNA sequence: TGTGCCAGCAGCGTCGACGGCACCTACACAGATACGCAGTATTTT. V and J are TRBV9 and TRBJ2-3; D is undetermined. This CDR3 is built from 15 residues. Germline loops: CDR1 SGDLS, CDR2 YYNGEE. Between the trimmed V and J ends, which lost 2 bases and 2 bases, there was a span of 12 bases. The complete variable domain, with remaining parts taken from reference TRBV9 and TRBJ2-3, reads DSGVTQTPKHLITATGQRVTLRCSPRSGDLSVYWYQQSLDQGLQFLIQYYNGEERAKGNILERFSAQQFPDLHSELNLSSLELGDSALYFCASSVDGTYTDTQYFGPGTRLTVL.

This chain links TRBV29-1 with TRBJ2-5; D perhaps matches TRBD2 (5 bases). This CDR3 region has 12 residues. In germline, CDR1 is SQVTM, CDR2 ANQGSEA. V gave up 4 bases and J gave up 1 base, with 7 bases separating them. Here the CDR3 DNA reads TGCAGCGTTGTCGGGATCCAAGAGACCCAGTACTTC. Amino acids: CSVVGIQETQYF.

This chain connects TRBV6-5 to TRBJ2-5; TRBD1 agrees at 8 bases. The V gene end was trimmed by 4 bases and the J gene end by 1 base; junction bases not matched to a gene: 8. This CDR3 has 16 amino acids. The germline V gene encodes CDR1 MNHEY and CDR2 SVGAGI. The CDR3, as DNA: TGTGCCAGCAGTTCCGGGACAGGCGTATTCCAAGAGACCCAGTACTTC. Protein product: CASSSGTGVFQETQYF.

The chain is built from TRBV7-2 and TRBJ1-1; 10 bases agree with TRBD1. CDR1 is SGHTA, CDR2 FQGNSA, per germline. The V gene end was trimmed by 5 bases and the J gene end by 4 bases; junction bases not matched to a gene: 1. This CDR3 region has 13 residues. CDR3 sequence: CASSRTGGTEAFF. CDR3 DNA sequence: TGTGCCAGCAGCCGGACAGGGGGCACTGAAGCTTTCTTT.

J is TRBJ1-6 and V is TRBV5-4; TRBD1 might be the D (5 bases). This CDR3 spans 16 amino acids. The V gene lost 4 bases and the J gene lost 5 bases, with 16 bases spanning the gap. Germline lookup yields CDR1 SGHNT and CDR2 YYREEE (reference sequence). The CDR3 DNA is TGTGCCAGCAGCCTAGATCTACAGGCTAATAATTCACCCCTCCACTTT. This sequence encodes CASSLDLQANNSPLHF.

CDR3 nucleotides: TGTGCCAGCAGCACCGGGGGTAGCAATCAGCCCCAGCATTTT. Its translation is CASSTGGSNQPQHF. The chain links TRBV28 to TRBJ1-5, with D possibly matching TRBD1 (5 bases). This CDR3 contains 14 residues. The germline V and J ends were trimmed by 6 bases and 0 bases, with 9 bases remaining between them. Germline loops: CDR1 MDHEN, CDR2 SYDVKM.

The chain couples TRBV5-1 to TRBJ2-5; no reliable D call. V was pared by 0 bases and J by 2 bases, with 11 bases between. Per germline, CDR1 SGHRS and CDR2 YFSETQ. CDR3 length: 15 residues. Here the CDR3 reads CASSLEGQRQETQYF. In DNA, the CDR3 is TGCGCCAGCAGCTTGGAAGGTCAGCGACAAGAGACCCAGTACTTC. Drawing the rest from reference TRBV5-1 and TRBJ2-5, the complete variable domain is KAGVTQTPRYLIKTRGQQVTLSCSPISGHRSVSWYQQTPGQGLQFLFEYFSETQRNKGNFPGRFSGRQFSNSRSEMNVSTLELGDSALYLCASSLEGQRQETQYFGPGTRLLVL.

The rearrangement uses TRBV27 and TRBJ1-2; a weak D match, TRBD1 (5 bases). Germline V CDR1 and CDR2: MNHEY, SMNVEV (reference sequence). V was trimmed by 6 bases and J by 5 bases, leaving 16 bases between them. This CDR3 spans 14 amino acids. As DNA, the CDR3 is TGTGCCAGCAGAACAATTAGGGACCCTTATGGCTACACCTTC. Encoded protein: CASRTIRDPYGYTF.

In this sample, this clone turned up a few times. This sequence joins TRBV6-1 and TRBJ1-6; D uncertain. Germline V gives CDR1 MNHNS, CDR2 SASEGT. The germline V and J ends were trimmed by 4 bases and 7 bases, with 8 bases remaining between them. CDR3 length: 13 amino acids. The CDR3 is CASSVGRNSPLHF. The CDR3 region has the DNA TGTGCCAGCAGTGTTGGCAGAAATTCACCCCTCCACTTT.

The V and J genes are TRBV7-3 and TRBJ2-2; 9 bases are shared with TRBD1. This CDR3 is built from 16 residues. Germline-derived CDR1 and CDR2 are SGHTA and FQGTGA. V lost 5 bases to trimming and J lost 2 bases; unmatched junction nucleotides: 6. The CDR3 reads CASSEQGAINTGELFF. For the CDR3, the DNA is TGTGCCAGCAGCGAACAGGGGGCAATTAACACCGGGGAGCTGTTTTTT.

This clone was counted a few times. The chain links TRBV11-2 to TRBJ1-6; TRBD1 agrees at 7 bases. The V segment lost 3 bases and the J segment 8 bases; nucleotides outside the gene matches: 13. The CDR3 totals 17 residues. CDR1 and CDR2 (germline): SGHAT, FQNNGV. The CDR3 nucleotides are TGTGCCAGCAGCTTCACCGCGGGGAGGGACAGTTATTCACCCCTCCACTTT. Protein: CASSFTAGRDSYSPLHF.

V and J are TRBV10-3 and TRBJ1-1; D is unresolved. The CDR3 runs 15 residues. The V end lost 0 bases, the J end lost 4 bases, and 12 bases lay between the germline ends. CDR1 and CDR2 from the germline V gene are ENHRY and SYGVKD. CDR3 amino acids: CAISESPREGTEAFF. In DNA, the CDR3 is TGTGCCATCAGTGAGTCTCCGAGGGAGGGCACTGAAGCTTTCTTT.

The genes are TRBV5-5 and TRBJ2-7, with D possibly being TRBD1 (6 bases). Per germline, CDR1 SGHKS and CDR2 YYEKEE (reference sequence). The CDR3 loop spans 15 amino acids. Trimming took 3 bases from V and 0 from J, leaving 13 bases between them. For the CDR3, the DNA is TGTGCCAGCAGCTCCAGGGGCCTGAGCTCCTACGAGCAGTACTTC. Its translation: CASSSRGLSSYEQYF.

The J gene is TRBJ1-5, the V gene TRBV19; D is unclear. Germline CDR1 and CDR2: LNHDA and SQIVND (reference sequence). The CDR3 sequence is 13 residues long. The germline V and J ends were trimmed by 6 bases and 4 bases, with 10 bases remaining between them. CDR3 amino acids: CASRPDLNQPQHF. CDR3 DNA sequence: TGTGCCAGTAGACCGGACCTTAATCAGCCCCAGCATTTT.

This chain uses TRBV15 with TRBJ1-6; D remains ambiguous. Trimming pared 5 bases from V and 1 base from J, leaving 12 bases between. CDR3 length: 16 residues. Germline assignment: CDR1 LNHNV and CDR2 YYDKDF (reference sequence). The CDR3 loop reads CATSPGRRSYNSPLHF. The CDR3 bases are TGTGCCACCAGCCCGGGAAGGAGGTCCTATAATTCACCCCTCCACTTT. The full variable domain, rest sourced from reference TRBV15 and TRBJ1-6, is DAMVIQNPRYQVTQFGKPVTLSCSQTLNHNVMYWYQQKSSQAPKLLFHYYDKDFNNEADTPDNFQSRRPNTSFCFLDIRSPGLGDTAMYLCATSPGRRSYNSPLHFGNGTRLTVT.

The chain couples TRBV4-3 to TRBJ2-3; 11 positions agree with TRBD2. The germline gives CDR1 LGHNA, CDR2 YSLEER. The CDR3 loop spans 16 amino acids. The V segment lost 1 base and the J segment 3 bases; nucleotides outside the gene matches: 3. The CDR3 coding sequence is TGCGCCAGCAGCCAAGGGCTAGCGGGGGGAACAGATACGCAGTATTTT. Translated, it gives CASSQGLAGGTDTQYF.